Listed below are T cell receptor beta chains from one sample, sequenced in a study of blood T cell repertoires in COVID-19. Assay used: immunoSEQ multiplex PCR; TCRdb lists only in-frame clones, some missing. This sample has 40,000 to 60,000 clones, with under 90% found just once. The sample taken for sequencing was peripheral blood. The receptors stem from a woman between 55 and 75 years old with acute or convalescent COVID-19. Each CDR3 is given with its conserved first and last residue. D genes are given only for firm matches. Rows give clone size only sometimes, using once, few, many, or a class for an expanded clone.

j_call | clone_size | v_call | d_call | cdr3_nt | cdr3_aa
TRBJ2-3 | - | TRBV7-3 | TRBD1 | TGTGCCAGCAGCTTAGAGGACAGGGGAATAGATACGCAGTATTTT | CASSLEDRGIDTQYF
TRBJ1-5 | - | TRBV19 | TRBD1 | TGTGCCAGTAGTAGGGCACAGGGGTCCGCTCAGCCCCAGCATTTT | CASSRAQGSAQPQHF
TRBJ2-7 | - | TRBV7-2 | - | TGTGCCAGCAGCCTTCTCTACGAGCAGTACTTC | CASSLLYEQYF
TRBJ2-3 | - | TRBV5-1 | TRBD1 | TGCGCCAGCAGCCCCGGGACAGGAATCACAGATACGCAGTATTTT | CASSPGTGITDTQYF
TRBJ1-1 | - | TRBV3-1/TRBV3-2 | TRBD1 | TGTGCCAGCAGCCGCACGGAGGGACAGCCAGTGTCGGCTTTCTTT | CASSRTEGQPVSAFF
TRBJ1-2 | - | TRBV5-4 | - | TGTGCCAGCAGCGCCATGACAGCCCTTTATGGCTACACCTTC | CASSAMTALYGYTF
TRBJ1-6 | - | TRBV30 | TRBD1 | TGTGCCCGCCGGGACAGGGGGAATTCACCCCTCCACTTT | CARRDRGNSPLHF
TRBJ2-7 | - | TRBV4-2 | TRBD1 | TGTGCCAGCAGCCAAGGCGGACAGGGACCCACCTACGAGCAGTACTTC | CASSQGGQGPTYEQYF
TRBJ2-5 | once | TRBV27 | - | TGTGCCAGCAGTCCGCGGACATTGTACCAAGAGACCCAGTACTTC | CASSPRTLYQETQYF
TRBJ2-2 | - | TRBV5-1 | - | TGCGCCAGCAGCTTGGGAGCTGCGAACACCGGGGAGCTGTTTTTT | CASSLGAANTGELFF
TRBJ2-1 | - | TRBV18 | - | TGTGCCAGCTCACGAGGCCGGGACAAGGGCTACAATGAGCAGTTCTTC | CASSRGRDKGYNEQFF
TRBJ2-6 | - | TRBV19 | - | TGTGCCAGTAGTATTCCCCGTGTCAGTGCCAACGTCCTGACTTTC | CASSIPRVSANVLTF
TRBJ1-2 | - | TRBV7-8 | - | TGTGCCAGCAGCTTGGACATGTGGGGTGGCTACACCTTC | CASSLDMWGGYTF
TRBJ1-2 | - | TRBV6-6 | TRBD1 | TGTGCCAGCAGCGATAGACAGGGGCGGGAGGGCTACACCTTC | CASSDRQGREGYTF
TRBJ1-2 | - | TRBV6-5 | - | TGTGCCAGCAGTACGGAGTATGGCTACACCTTC | CASSTEYGYTF
TRBJ2-2 | once | TRBV2 | TRBD1 | TGTGCCAGCAGTCTTAACAGGGGGCACAACACCGGGGAGCTGTTTTTT | CASSLNRGHNTGELFF
TRBJ2-7 | - | TRBV11-2 | - | TGTGCCAGCAGCTTAGATCGGCCTAGACAGTACGAGCAGTACTTC | CASSLDRPRQYEQYF
TRBJ1-2 | - | TRBV2 | - | TGTGCCAGCAGTGAGGAAGATTTAAGCGAGGGTGCGAACTATGGCTACACCTTC | CASSEEDLSEGANYGYTF
TRBJ2-3 | - | TRBV11-3 | - | TGTGCCAGCAGCATTGGACAGCCTGCGGGCACAGATACGCAGTATTTT | CASSIGQPAGTDTQYF
TRBJ2-7 | - | TRBV6-1 | TRBD2 | TGTGCCAGCAGTGAGGCTAGCGGGGGAATCTACGAGCAGTACTTC | CASSEASGGIYEQYF
TRBJ2-7 | once | TRBV6-6 | - | TGTGCCAGCAGTCAACAAACCTACGAGCAGTACTTC | CASSQQTYEQYF
TRBJ2-3 | once | TRBV5-4 | TRBD2 | TGTGCCAGCAGCTCGGGGTCTGGCCTAGCGGGGAAGGCAGATACGCAGTATTTT | CASSSGSGLAGKADTQYF
TRBJ2-1 | - | TRBV2 | - | TGTGCCAGCAGTGAATTTCTGGACAAGGAGCAGTTCTTC | CASSEFLDKEQFF
TRBJ2-7 | - | TRBV14 | - | TGTGCCAGCAGCCCAGTTCCCACGTTTGGACAGAGATCCTACGAGCAGTACTTC | CASSPVPTFGQRSYEQYF
TRBJ2-1 | few | TRBV6-1 | TRBD2 | TGTGCCAGCAGTGAATATGGCGGGGGTAGAGGTGAGCAGTTCTTC | CASSEYGGGRGEQFF
TRBJ2-5 | - | TRBV11-3 | - | TGTGCCAGCAGCTCAGGGTCCCACCAAGAGACCCAGTACTTC | CASSSGSHQETQYF
TRBJ2-1 | - | TRBV5-1 | - | TGCGCCAGCAGCTTGGTTGGGAGCCCGAGCTCCTACAATGAGCAGTTCTTC | CASSLVGSPSSYNEQFF
TRBJ2-2 | - | TRBV15 | TRBD2 | TGTGCCACCAGCAGACCGCCGCGGACTAGCGGGGGCACCGGGGAGCTGTTTTTT | CATSRPPRTSGGTGELFF
TRBJ1-4 | - | TRBV23-1 | TRBD1 | TGCGCCAGCAGACCGACAGGGCTGGATGAAAAACTGTTTTTT | CASRPTGLDEKLFF
TRBJ1-1 | - | TRBV19 | - | TGTGCCAGTAGTATCCAAGGGAGCACTGAAGCTTTCTTT | CASSIQGSTEAFF
TRBJ1-2 | - | TRBV3-1/TRBV3-2 | - | TGTGCCAGCAGCCAAGATCGGCAGGGTTATGGCTACACCTTC | CASSQDRQGYGYTF
TRBJ1-4 | - | TRBV4-1 | - | TGCGCCAGCAGCCAAGGCCTCCGGGTGGAGAATGAAAAACTGTTTTTT | CASSQGLRVENEKLFF
TRBJ2-7 | - | TRBV2 | - | TGTGCCAGCAGTGACTTCTTCTACGAGCAGTACTTC | CASSDFFYEQYF
TRBJ1-1 | - | TRBV9 | TRBD1 | TGTGCCAGCAGCGCGGCCGGGACAGGGGGCGCAATCACTGAAGCTTTCTTT | CASSAAGTGGAITEAFF
TRBJ1-5 | - | TRBV29-1 | - | TGCAGCGTTGTAATAGGCGGGCTCCCAAATCAGCCCCAGCATTTT | CSVVIGGLPNQPQHF
TRBJ2-2 | - | TRBV4-2 | - | TGTGCCAGCAGCCAAGTCGGAGGGGGCGTGAACACCGGGGAGCTGTTTTTT | CASSQVGGGVNTGELFF
TRBJ2-3 | - | TRBV9 | - | TGTGCCAGCAGCGTAGCTACGGATACGCAGTATTTT | CASSVATDTQYF
TRBJ2-2 | - | TRBV7-3 | TRBD2 | TGTGCCAGCAGCCCCCGACTAGCCCTGAACACCGGGGAGCTGTTTTTT | CASSPRLALNTGELFF
TRBJ2-1 | once | TRBV6-5 | TRBD1 | TGTGCCAGCAGACTTGGGACAGTTTCCAATGAGCAGTTCTTC | CASRLGTVSNEQFF
TRBJ1-6 | - | TRBV6-2/TRBV6-3 | TRBD1 | TGTGCCAGCAGCCCGTCTGACAGGGGAAATTCACCCCTCCACTTT | CASSPSDRGNSPLHF
TRBJ2-5 | - | TRBV7-2 | TRBD2 | TGTGCCAGCAGCACCGGACTAGCGGGAGAGACCCAGTACTTC | CASSTGLAGETQYF
TRBJ2-5 | - | TRBV6-2/TRBV6-3 | TRBD2 | TGTGCCAGCAGCCGCGGGGGGGCCGTGGAGACCCAGTACTTC | CASSRGGAVETQYF
TRBJ2-1 | - | TRBV6-5 | - | TGTGCCAGCACCCCCCGCTCCTACAATGAGCAGTTCTTC | CASTPRSYNEQFF
TRBJ2-5 | - | TRBV10-3 | TRBD1 | TGTGCCATCAGTGAGTCTAGGACAGGGGTGGGAGAGACCCAGTACTTC | CAISESRTGVGETQYF
TRBJ2-1 | - | TRBV5-8 | TRBD1 | TGTGCCAGCAGCTGGCCGGGACAGGCTAAAGATGAGCAGTTCTTC | CASSWPGQAKDEQFF
TRBJ1-1 | - | TRBV19 | TRBD1 | TGTGCCAGTAGTAAGACAGGGGGGTACACTGAAGCTTTCTTT | CASSKTGGYTEAFF
TRBJ1-1 | - | TRBV9 | - | TGTGCCAGCAGCGTGAGTACCGGGTACACTGAAGCTTTCTTT | CASSVSTGYTEAFF
TRBJ2-1 | - | TRBV27 | TRBD2 | TGTGCCAGCAGTTTCCTAGCGGGGGGGCCGGGGTTCTTC | CASSFLAGGPGFF
TRBJ1-6 | - | TRBV19 | - | TGTGCCAGTAGTATCACTGCAGGGGCCAATTCACCCCTCCACTTT | CASSITAGANSPLHF
TRBJ2-7 | - | TRBV9 | - | TGTGCCAGCAGCGTAGGACAGGGGAGGGACGAGCAGTACTTC | CASSVGQGRDEQYF
TRBJ1-2 | - | TRBV25-1 | - | TGTGCCAGCAGTGGACTAGGTAGTAATGGCTACACCTTC | CASSGLGSNGYTF